This T cell receptor beta chain is drawn from a study of blood T cell repertoires in COVID-19. The overall study: PBMCs, B-cell-depleted T cells, or T cells were the source of the cDNA or gDNA that made up the material.

The CDR3 is made up of 12 amino acids. The V gene lost 7 bases and the J gene lost 5 bases, with 9 bases spanning the gap. Authors' methods: The assay estimated nucleated cells by amplifying reference gene primers. Some clones are missing from TCRdb's copy, which holds only in-frame ones; the method was immunoSEQ multiplex PCR. V and J calls and clone size are given by that table; D and trimming were obtained from the DNA. The sample lists roughly 300,000 clones; around nine tenths were seen once. A Seattle source enrolled patients during active infection and followed them longitudinally. This receptor was taken from a woman under 40 with COVID-19, enrolled during active disease. This chain links TRBV12-3 or TRBV12-4 with TRBJ1-5; tentatively, D is TRBD1 (5 bases). Sequencing was done on a sample of peripheral blood. In DNA, the CDR3 is TGTGCCAGCACAGACAGTGATCAGCCCCAGCATTTT. Amino acid sequence: CASTDSDQPQHF.